A single T cell receptor (beta chain) is shown here with its context. The clone's antigen remains unknown. No base quality values were provided; no much bigger clone lies one nucleotide off. The data derive from a study of CD8 T cells in Susac syndrome (dated by TCRdb to about 2019). For context, the study as a whole: Repertoire sequencing was used to test whether CD8+ T cell activation and differentiation in Susac syndrome was antigen driven. The clonality of the CD8+ T cell repertoire was compared across more than 9 healthy donors, 14 Susac syndrome patients and 15 multiple sclerosis patients.

Peripheral blood CD8+ and CD4+ T cells from healthy donors, Susac syndrome patients and multiple sclerosis patients were profiled using high-throughput TCR beta sequencing. Treatment-naive patients with stable or active relapsing-remitting disease fulfilling revised McDonald criteria were used as multiple sclerosis controls. Bulk CD8+ and CD4+ T cells were purified by magnetic negative isolation, while CD8+ TEMRA cells were enriched using FACS. Blood was collected in EDTA tubes and processed within 24 hours, with PBMCs isolated through density gradient centrifugation. PBMCs intended for TCR sequencing were cryopreserved in liquid nitrogen and were subsequently thawed in a 37 degrees C water bath. Purity of sorted or isolated CD4+, CD8+ and CD8+ TEMRA cells was at least 90%. General conclusions and limits of the study: The TCR sequencing and HLA analysis was acknowledged to have included a relatively small number of individuals.

RNA was extracted with the RNeasy kit and roughly 0.45 to 1 ug was reverse transcribed using random hexamers. The immunoSEQ multiplex PCR assay, covering 54 Vbeta and 13 Jbeta segments, was used to amplify TCR beta CDR3 regions. Bias from PCR amplification was corrected by using a synthetic template baseline for primer optimization and for computational correction. On the authors' methods: Reads were assigned to V, D and J genes according to IMGT and analyzed in immunoSEQ Analyzer, with only productive sequences retained. To calculate clonality, Shannon entropy was normalized by log2 of the number of productive unique sequences and then subtracted from one. Public and private clones were assessed among the 100 most prevalent clones of each patient and control. Clones were defined as Susac-specific when absent from the healthy and MS cohorts, from fewer than 1,300 published viral clones and from other ImmuneACCESS disease sequences. The public reads were quality trimmed at Q25 with fastp and then assembled into clones with MiXCR by TCRdb, keeping productive beta chains. CDR3 protein sequences are deduplicated, and each keeps its most common genes and DNA. Clone size and V and J calls follow TCRdb, not the original study. The table for this sample lists around 140,000 distinct CDR3 sequences; 65% to 90% of them were counted only once. 0.45% to 0.6% of the sample lies in the top ten.

This TCR derives from a human donor with multiple sclerosis. Source material: CD8+ T cells from PBMCs.

CDR3 protein: CLFLNRDSRYGYTF. The sequenced DNA is TGCCTCTTCCTGAACCGGGACAGCCGGTATGGCTACACCTTC. Rearrangement joined TRBV20-1 to TRBJ1-2, with 7 bases aligning to TRBD1. The CDR3, cysteine through phenylalanine, is 14 amino acids long. Only CDR3 DNA remains: 42 bases, in frame from the first base. Sequences DFQATT (CDR1) and SNEGSKA (CDR2) are obtained from the germline V gene (reference sequence).